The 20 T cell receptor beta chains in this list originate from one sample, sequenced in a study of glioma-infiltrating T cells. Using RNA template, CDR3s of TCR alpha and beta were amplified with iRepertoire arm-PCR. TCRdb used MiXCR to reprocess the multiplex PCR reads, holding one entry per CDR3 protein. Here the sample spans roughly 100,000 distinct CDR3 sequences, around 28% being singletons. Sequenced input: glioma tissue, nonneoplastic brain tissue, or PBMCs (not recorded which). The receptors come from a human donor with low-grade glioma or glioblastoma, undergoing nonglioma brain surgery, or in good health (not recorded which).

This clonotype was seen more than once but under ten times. The CDR3, as DNA: TGCGCCAGCAGCCAAGATCCCGGGACAGGGGTTTCACCCCTCCACTTT. As protein: CASSQDPGTGVSPLHF. The chain uses TRBV4-1 and TRBJ1-6, with TRBD1 matching over 10 bases. Germline CDR1 MGHRA, CDR2 YSYEKL. The CDR3 is 16 residues long. V was clipped by 0 bases and J by 9 bases; unmatched bases: 5.

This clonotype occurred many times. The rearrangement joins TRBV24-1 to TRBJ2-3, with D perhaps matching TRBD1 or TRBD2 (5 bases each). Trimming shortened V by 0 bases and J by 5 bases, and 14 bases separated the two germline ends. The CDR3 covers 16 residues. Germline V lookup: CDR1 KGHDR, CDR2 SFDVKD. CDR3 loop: CATSDLRQGVLDTQYF. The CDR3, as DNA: TGTGCCACCAGTGATTTGAGGCAGGGAGTACTAGATACGCAGTATTTT.

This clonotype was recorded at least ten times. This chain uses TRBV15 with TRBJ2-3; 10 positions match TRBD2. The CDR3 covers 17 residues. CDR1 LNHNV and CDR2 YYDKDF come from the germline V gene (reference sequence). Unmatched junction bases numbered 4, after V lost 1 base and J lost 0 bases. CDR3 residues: CATSRVIAGGSTDTQYF. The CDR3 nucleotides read TGTGCCACCAGCAGAGTAATAGCGGGGGGTAGCACAGATACGCAGTATTTT.

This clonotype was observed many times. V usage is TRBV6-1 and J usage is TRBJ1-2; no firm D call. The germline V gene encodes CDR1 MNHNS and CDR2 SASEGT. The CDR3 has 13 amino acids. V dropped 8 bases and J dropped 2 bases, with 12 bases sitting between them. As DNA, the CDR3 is TGTGCCAGCGGGGATCAGGAAAACTATGGCTACACCTTC. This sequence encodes CASGDQENYGYTF.

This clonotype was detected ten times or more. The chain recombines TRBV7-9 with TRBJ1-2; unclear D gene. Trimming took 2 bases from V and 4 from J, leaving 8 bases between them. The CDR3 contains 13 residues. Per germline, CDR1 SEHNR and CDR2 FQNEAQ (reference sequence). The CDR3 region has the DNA TGTGCCAGCAGCTTATTCTTGGGCTATGGCTACACCTTC. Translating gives CASSLFLGYGYTF.

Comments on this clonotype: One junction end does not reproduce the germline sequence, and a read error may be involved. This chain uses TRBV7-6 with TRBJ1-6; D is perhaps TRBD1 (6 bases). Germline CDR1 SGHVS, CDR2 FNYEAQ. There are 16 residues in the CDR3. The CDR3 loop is CASSTLPGQSNSPPHF. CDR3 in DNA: TGTGCCAGCAGCACCCTACCAGGACAGAGCAATTCACCCCCCCACTTT.

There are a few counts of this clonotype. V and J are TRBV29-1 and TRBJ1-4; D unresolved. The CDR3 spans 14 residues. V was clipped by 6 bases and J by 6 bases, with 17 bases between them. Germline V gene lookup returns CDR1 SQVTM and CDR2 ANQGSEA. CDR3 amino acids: CSVEKGAGDEKLFF. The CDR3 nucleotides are TGCAGCGTGGAAAAGGGCGCCGGCGATGAAAAACTGTTTTTT.

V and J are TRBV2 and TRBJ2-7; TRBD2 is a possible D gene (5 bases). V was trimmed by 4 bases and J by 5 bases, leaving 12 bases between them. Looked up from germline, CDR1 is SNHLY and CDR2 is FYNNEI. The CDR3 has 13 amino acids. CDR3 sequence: CASSVTGIDEQYF. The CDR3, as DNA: TGTGCCAGCAGTGTGACGGGGATCGACGAGCAGTACTTC.

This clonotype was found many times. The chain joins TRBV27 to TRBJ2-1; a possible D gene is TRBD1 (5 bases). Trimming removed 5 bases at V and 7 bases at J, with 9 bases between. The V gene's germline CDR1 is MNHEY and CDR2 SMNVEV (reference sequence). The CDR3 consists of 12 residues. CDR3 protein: CASSPNRNEQFF. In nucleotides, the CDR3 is TGTGCCAGCAGTCCAAACAGGAATGAGCAGTTCTTC.

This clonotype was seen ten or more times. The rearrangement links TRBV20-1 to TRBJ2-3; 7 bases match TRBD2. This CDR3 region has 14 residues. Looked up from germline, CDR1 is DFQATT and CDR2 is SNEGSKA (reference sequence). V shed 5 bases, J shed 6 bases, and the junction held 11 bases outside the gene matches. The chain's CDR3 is CSAPSGGDKDTQYF. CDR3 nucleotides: TGCAGTGCTCCTAGTGGGGGGGATAAGGATACGCAGTATTTT.

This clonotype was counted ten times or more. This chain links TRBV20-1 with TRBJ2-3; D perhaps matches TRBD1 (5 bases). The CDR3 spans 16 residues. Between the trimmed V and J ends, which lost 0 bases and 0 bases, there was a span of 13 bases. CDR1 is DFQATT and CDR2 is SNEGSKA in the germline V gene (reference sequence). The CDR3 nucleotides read TGCAGTGCTAGAGACCACAGGTCCGGGAGCACAGATACGCAGTATTTT. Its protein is CSARDHRSGSTDTQYF.

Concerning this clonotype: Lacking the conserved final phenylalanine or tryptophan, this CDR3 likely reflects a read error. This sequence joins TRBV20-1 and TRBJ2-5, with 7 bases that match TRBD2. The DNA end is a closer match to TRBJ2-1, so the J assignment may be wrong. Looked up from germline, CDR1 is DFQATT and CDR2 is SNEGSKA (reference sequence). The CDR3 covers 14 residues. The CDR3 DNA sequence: TGCAGTGCTAAGGGCGGGGGTGTCGAGAATGAGCAGTTCCTC. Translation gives CSAKGGGVENEQFL.

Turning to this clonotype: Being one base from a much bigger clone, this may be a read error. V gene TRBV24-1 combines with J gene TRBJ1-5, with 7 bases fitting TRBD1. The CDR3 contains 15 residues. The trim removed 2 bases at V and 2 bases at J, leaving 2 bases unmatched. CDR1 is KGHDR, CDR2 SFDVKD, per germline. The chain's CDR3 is CATSDWDRCNQPQHF. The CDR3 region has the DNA TGTGCCACCAGTGATTGGGACAGATGCAATCAGCCCCAGCATTTT.

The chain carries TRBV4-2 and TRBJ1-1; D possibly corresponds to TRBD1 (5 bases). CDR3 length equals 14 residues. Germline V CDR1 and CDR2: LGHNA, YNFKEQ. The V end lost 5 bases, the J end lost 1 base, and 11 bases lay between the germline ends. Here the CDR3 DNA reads TGTGCCAGCAGCGGAAGACAGACGAACACTGAAGCTTTCTTT. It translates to CASSGRQTNTEAFF.

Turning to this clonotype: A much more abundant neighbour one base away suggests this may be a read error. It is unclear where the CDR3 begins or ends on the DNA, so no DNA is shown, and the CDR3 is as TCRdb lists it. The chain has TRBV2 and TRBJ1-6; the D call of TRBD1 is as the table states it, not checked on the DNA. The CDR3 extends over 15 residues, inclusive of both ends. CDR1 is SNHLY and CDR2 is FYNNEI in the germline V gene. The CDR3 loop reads CASRFFAGGNSPHHF.

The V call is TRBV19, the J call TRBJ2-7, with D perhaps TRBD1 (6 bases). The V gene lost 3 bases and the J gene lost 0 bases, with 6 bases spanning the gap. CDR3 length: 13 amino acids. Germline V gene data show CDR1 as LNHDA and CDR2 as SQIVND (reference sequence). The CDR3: CASSMDSSYEQYF. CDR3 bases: TGTGCCAGTAGTATGGACAGCTCCTACGAGCAGTACTTC.

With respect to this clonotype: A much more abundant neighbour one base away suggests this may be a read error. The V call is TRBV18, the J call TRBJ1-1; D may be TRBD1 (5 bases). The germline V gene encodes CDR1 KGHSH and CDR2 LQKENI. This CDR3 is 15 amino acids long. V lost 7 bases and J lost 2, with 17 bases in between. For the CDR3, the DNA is TGTGCCAGCTTAACGGGAGGGGTTGGAAACACTGAAGCTTTCTTT. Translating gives CASLTGGVGNTEAFF.

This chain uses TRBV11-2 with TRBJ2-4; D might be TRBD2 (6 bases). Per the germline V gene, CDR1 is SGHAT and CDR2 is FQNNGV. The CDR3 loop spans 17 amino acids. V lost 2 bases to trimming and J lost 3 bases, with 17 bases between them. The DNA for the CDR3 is TGTGCCAGCAGCTTAATGGGGGGATCCTTTGGCAAAAACATTCAGTACTTC. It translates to CASSLMGGSFGKNIQYF.

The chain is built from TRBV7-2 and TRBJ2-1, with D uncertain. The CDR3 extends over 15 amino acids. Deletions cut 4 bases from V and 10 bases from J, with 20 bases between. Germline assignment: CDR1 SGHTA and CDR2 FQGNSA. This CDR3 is CASSSQTGHTIEQFF. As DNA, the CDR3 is TGTGCCAGCAGCTCCCAGACTGGCCACACTATCGAGCAGTTCTTC.

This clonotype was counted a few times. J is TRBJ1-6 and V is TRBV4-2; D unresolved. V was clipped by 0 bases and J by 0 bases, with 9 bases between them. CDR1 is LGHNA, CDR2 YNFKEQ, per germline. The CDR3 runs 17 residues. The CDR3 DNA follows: TGTGCCAGCAGCCAAGATCTCAGTAGCTCCTATAATTCACCCCTCCACTTT. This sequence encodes CASSQDLSSSYNSPLHF.